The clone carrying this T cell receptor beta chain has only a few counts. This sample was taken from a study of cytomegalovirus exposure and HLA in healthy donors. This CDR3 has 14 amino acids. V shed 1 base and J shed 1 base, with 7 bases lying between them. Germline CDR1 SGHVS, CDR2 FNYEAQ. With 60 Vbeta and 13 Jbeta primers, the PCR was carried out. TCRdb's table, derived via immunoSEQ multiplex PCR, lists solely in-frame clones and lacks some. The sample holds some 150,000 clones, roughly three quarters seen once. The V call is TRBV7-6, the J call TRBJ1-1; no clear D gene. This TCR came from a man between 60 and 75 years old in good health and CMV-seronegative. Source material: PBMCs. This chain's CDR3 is CASSLGPENTEAFF. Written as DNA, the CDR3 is TGTGCCAGCAGCTTAGGGCCAGAGAACACTGAAGCTTTCTTT.